The 32 T cell receptor beta chains reported below all come from one sample, sequenced in a study of blood T cell repertoires in COVID-19. Using immunoSEQ multiplex PCR, the repertoire was profiled, and TCRdb retains in-frame clones only, with some absent. The data contain more than 150,000 clones, around nine tenths of them singletons. The specimen was peripheral blood. The origin of the receptors is a man aged 35-49 years with acute or convalescent COVID-19.

This clone was observed a single time. This chain links TRBV6-2 or TRBV6-3 with TRBJ2-1, with 7 bases identical to TRBD2. The CDR3 loop spans 15 amino acids. The germline V gene encodes CDR1 MNHEY and CDR2 SVGEGT. The V gene end was trimmed by 3 bases and the J gene end by 2 bases; junction bases not matched to a gene: 4. Here the CDR3 DNA reads TGTGCCAGCAGTTATATGGGGGGGACCTACAATGAGCAGTTCTTC. It is translated as CASSYMGGTYNEQFF.

The chain combines TRBV5-1 with TRBJ1-2; D uncertain. This CDR3 region has 13 residues. Germline-derived CDR1 and CDR2 are SGHRS and YFSETQ. V shed 7 bases and J shed 4 bases, with 14 bases lying between them. CDR3 sequence (DNA): TGCGCCAGCGGAACTGACAAGAGCTATGGCTACACCTTC. Its protein product is CASGTDKSYGYTF.

The chain couples TRBV7-9 to TRBJ1-1, with 7 bases lining up with TRBD1. Trimming removed 1 base from V and 5 bases from J; junction bases left unmatched: 1. Germline V gene sequence: CDR1 SEHNR, CDR2 FQNEAQ (reference sequence). CDR3 length equals 13 residues. CDR3: CASSLGGQTEAFF. In DNA form, the CDR3 reads TGTGCCAGCAGCTTAGGGGGACAGACTGAAGCTTTCTTT. Variable domain in full (rest from reference TRBV7-9 and TRBJ1-1): DTGVSQNPRHKITKRGQNVTFRCDPISEHNRLYWYRQTLGQGPEFLTYFQNEAQLEKSRLLSDRFSAERPKGSFSTLEIQRTEQGDSAMYLCASSLGGQTEAFFGQGTRLTVV.

This clone is a singleton in its sample. V and J are TRBV5-1 and TRBJ2-3; 8 nucleotides line up with TRBD2. Germline CDR1 and CDR2: SGHRS and YFSETQ. The CDR3 covers 15 residues. V lost 6 bases and J lost 0; bases outside the gene matches: 6. CDR3 in DNA: TGCGCCAGCACCGTAGCGGGGCCTAGCACAGATACGCAGTATTTT. Translated: CASTVAGPSTDTQYF. The full variable domain, its missing parts supplied by reference TRBV5-1 and TRBJ2-3, is KAGVTQTPRYLIKTRGQQVTLSCSPISGHRSVSWYQQTPGQGLQFLFEYFSETQRNKGNFPGRFSGRQFSNSRSEMNVSTLELGDSALYLCASTVAGPSTDTQYFGPGTRLTVL.

The V and J genes are TRBV4-3 and TRBJ1-4; D gene unclear. The CDR3 is 15 amino acids. V was pared by 1 base and J by 5 bases, with 11 bases between. Germline V gene data show CDR1 as LGHNA and CDR2 as YSLEER. The CDR3 region has the DNA TGCGCCAGCAGCCAAGGGAGGACGAAGAATGAAAAACTGTTTTTT. It encodes CASSQGRTKNEKLFF.

The chain uses TRBV6-1 and TRBJ2-2; D remains ambiguous. Trimming left V 3 bases short and J 0 bases short, with 8 bases between. From germline, CDR1 is MNHNS and CDR2 SASEGT. CDR3 length: 15 residues. In nucleotides, the CDR3 is TGTGCCAGCAGTGAGTTTTTCGCGAACACCGGGGAGCTGTTTTTT. Protein: CASSEFFANTGELFF.

The chain joins TRBV28 to TRBJ2-5, with 8 bases lining up with TRBD2. This CDR3 spans 14 amino acids. Germline V gene lookup returns CDR1 MDHEN and CDR2 SYDVKM. The V segment lost 5 bases and the J segment 2 bases; nucleotides outside the gene matches: 4. CDR3 bases: TGTGCCAGCAGTGGTAGCGGGGTGCAAGAGACCCAGTACTTC. Residues: CASSGSGVQETQYF.

The V gene is TRBV23-1, the J gene TRBJ1-1; tentatively, D is TRBD1 (6 bases). TRBV23-1 is an open reading frame, and its role is uncertain. V shed 4 bases and J shed 1 base, with 22 bases lying between them. The CDR3 is 18 residues long. This CDR3 reads CASSRQPGQGPSNTEAFF. The CDR3 DNA is TGCGCCAGCAGTCGCCAACCGGGGCAGGGGCCGTCGAACACTGAAGCTTTCTTT.

This clone was seen a single time. In DNA, the CDR3 is TGTGCCAGCAGCCCACTTAGCGGGGGGGCCTACGAGCAGTACTTC. Protein: CASSPLSGGAYEQYF. The chain uses TRBV28 and TRBJ2-7, with 11 bases lining up with TRBD2. J was trimmed by 2 bases and V by 6 bases; bases with no gene match: 6. Germline CDR1 MDHEN, CDR2 SYDVKM. This CDR3 spans 15 amino acids.

This chain joins TRBV6-5 and TRBJ2-7, with D maybe TRBD1 (6 bases). In germline, CDR1 is MNHEY, CDR2 SVGAGI. V was cut by 0 bases and J by 4 bases, with 10 bases left in between. The CDR3 is 14 residues long. The CDR3 spells CASSYSTGRYEQYF. The CDR3 coding sequence is TGTGCCAGCAGTTACTCAACAGGGAGATACGAGCAGTACTTC.

V is TRBV3-1 (or the pseudogene TRBV3-2) and J is TRBJ2-1; 8 positions agree with TRBD2. The J segment lost 4 bases and the V segment lost 0 bases, leaving 17 bases of the junction unmatched. The CDR3 consists of 20 residues. CDR1 and CDR2 (germline): LGHDT, YNNKEL (reference sequence). In DNA form, the CDR3 reads TGTGCCAGCAGCCAAGACCGTACTAGCGGCGGTCCGGGGGGATACAATGAGCAGTTCTTC. This translates into CASSQDRTSGGPGGYNEQFF.

The CDR3 DNA is TGTGCCAGCAGTACGACAGGGGCAAGCACAGATACGCAGTATTTT. Translation gives CASSTTGASTDTQYF. The rearrangement links TRBV6-5 to TRBJ2-3; 8 bases map to TRBD1. With V trimmed by 5 bases and J by 0 bases, 4 bases remained unmatched. The CDR3 consists of 15 residues. Germline CDR1 is MNHEY and CDR2 is SVGAGI.

This clone was observed a handful of times. V is TRBV5-1 and J is TRBJ2-3; TRBD1 might be the D (6 bases). V lost 4 bases to trimming and J lost 1 base, with 13 bases between them. The CDR3 loop spans 15 amino acids. Germline CDR1 SGHRS, CDR2 YFSETQ. CDR3 in amino acids: CASSLLQGGTDTQYF. CDR3 coding DNA: TGCGCCAGCAGCCTCCTACAGGGAGGCACAGATACGCAGTATTTT.

This chain uses TRBV7-9 with TRBJ1-1; 7 positions agree with TRBD1. Per the germline V gene, CDR1 is SEHNR and CDR2 is FQNEAQ (reference sequence). V lost 0 bases to trimming and J lost 1 base; unmatched junction nucleotides: 8. The CDR3 has 17 residues. The CDR3 is CASSLALIGQENTEAFF. CDR3 in DNA: TGTGCCAGCAGCTTAGCGCTTATCGGACAGGAGAACACTGAAGCTTTCTTT.

CDR3 sequence (DNA): TGTGCCAGCAAGGCGACGGAGTATAATTCACCCCTCCACTTT. Translating gives CASKATEYNSPLHF. The J gene is TRBJ1-6, the V gene TRBV28, with D unclear. The germline V and J ends were trimmed by 7 bases and 4 bases, with 11 bases remaining between them. Per germline, CDR1 MDHEN and CDR2 SYDVKM. The CDR3 totals 14 residues.

On this clone itself: In the same sample, other DNA sequences code for this CDR3. The chain joins TRBV5-6 to TRBJ2-7, with 10 nucleotides matching TRBD1. V shed 2 bases, J shed 2 bases, and the junction held 1 base outside the gene matches. The CDR3 extends over 14 amino acids. Germline V CDR1 and CDR2: SGHDT, YYEEEE. For the CDR3, the DNA is TGTGCCAGCAGCTTAGGACAGGGGGCCTACGAGCAGTACTTC. It is translated as CASSLGQGAYEQYF.

The chain combines TRBV2 with TRBJ2-2, with D tentatively TRBD2 (5 bases). Germline CDR1 SNHLY, CDR2 FYNNEI. The germline V and J ends were trimmed by 6 bases and 13 bases, with 21 bases remaining between them. The CDR3 contains 14 residues. The DNA of the CDR3 is TGTGCCAGCAGGAGCACACTGACCGGGGATGGGCTGTTTTTT. This gives the protein CASRSTLTGDGLFF.

This clone was seen a single time. The chain couples TRBV3-1 (or the pseudogene TRBV3-2) to TRBJ1-5; perhaps TRBD1 as D (5 bases). V shed 0 bases and J shed 3 bases, with 12 bases lying between them. The CDR3 length is 16 residues. Germline-derived CDR1 and CDR2 are LGHDT and YNNKEL (reference sequence). This chain's CDR3 is CASSQDGGVPNQPQHF. In nucleotides, the CDR3 is TGTGCCAGCAGCCAAGATGGGGGGGTTCCCAATCAGCCCCAGCATTTT.

The chain combines TRBV5-1 with TRBJ2-7; D gene unclear. Germline CDR1 reads SGHRS; CDR2 reads YFSETQ. The V and J ends lost 4 bases and 7 bases respectively, with 15 bases between them. The CDR3 has 13 residues. The CDR3 loop is CASSRNSGREQYF. CDR3 sequence (DNA): TGCGCCAGCAGCCGGAACTCGGGTCGAGAGCAGTACTTC.

This clone was observed a handful of times. This CDR3 is CASSQERLGKPAGEQYF. The CDR3 nucleotides read TGCGCCAGCAGCCAAGAGCGATTAGGAAAACCAGCGGGAGAGCAGTACTTC. The chain has TRBV4-1 and TRBJ2-7; 7 bases are shared with TRBD2. V shed 0 bases and J 7 bases; nucleotides not matched to a gene: 15. The CDR3 spans 17 residues. Germline CDR1 reads MGHRA; CDR2 reads YSYEKL.

The rearrangement joins TRBV5-4 to TRBJ2-3; TRBD2 aligns across 13 bases. V shed 4 bases, J shed 3 bases, and the junction held 11 bases outside the gene matches. This CDR3 region has 18 residues. Per the germline V gene, CDR1 is SGHNT and CDR2 is YYREEE (reference sequence). CDR3 residues: CASSLRTSGGQSTDTQYF. The CDR3 DNA sequence: TGTGCCAGCAGCCTCAGGACTAGCGGGGGTCAATCGACAGATACGCAGTATTTT.

The gene calls are TRBV15 and TRBJ1-6; no clear D. The V gene lost 1 base and the J gene lost 7 bases, with 17 bases spanning the gap. This CDR3 spans 17 amino acids. The germline V gene has CDR1 LNHNV and CDR2 YYDKDF (reference sequence). CDR3 sequence: CATSRATTTVLNSPLHF. For the CDR3, the DNA is TGTGCCACCAGCAGAGCGACGACAACCGTCTTAAATTCACCCCTCCACTTT. Drawing the rest from reference TRBV15 and TRBJ1-6, the complete variable domain is DAMVIQNPRYQVTQFGKPVTLSCSQTLNHNVMYWYQQKSSQAPKLLFHYYDKDFNNEADTPDNFQSRRPNTSFCFLDIRSPGLGDTAMYLCATSRATTTVLNSPLHFGNGTRLTVT.

V gene TRBV5-4 combines with J gene TRBJ2-7; 10 bases are a match to TRBD1. The germline gives CDR1 SGHNT, CDR2 YYREEE (reference sequence). The V gene end was trimmed by 4 bases and the J gene end by 8 bases; junction bases not matched to a gene: 12. The CDR3 extends over 15 amino acids. The CDR3 DNA is TGTGCCAGCAGCGGGCAACCGGGACAGGGGTCCAAGCAGTACTTC. Residues: CASSGQPGQGSKQYF.

V gene TRBV5-8 combines with J gene TRBJ2-3; TRBD1 might be the D (5 bases). V was clipped by 0 bases and J by 2 bases, with 10 bases between them. CDR3 length equals 15 residues. Germline-derived CDR1 and CDR2 are SGHTS and YDEGEE. This CDR3 reads CASSLGGANTDTQYF. CDR3 coding DNA: TGTGCCAGCAGCTTGGGGGGCGCAAACACAGATACGCAGTATTTT.

The V and J genes are TRBV5-1 and TRBJ2-3; D uncertain. CDR1 SGHRS and CDR2 YFSETQ come from the germline V gene. With 4 bases removed from V and 2 bases from J, the gap between germline ends came to 8 bases. The CDR3 consists of 13 residues. DNA of the CDR3: TGCGCCAGCAGCAACCAGGACACAGATACGCAGTATTTT. It specifies CASSNQDTDTQYF.

The table lists this clone with a few counts. This chain joins TRBV11-2 and TRBJ1-3; D is undetermined. Germline V lookup: CDR1 SGHAT, CDR2 FQNNGV. Deletions cut 3 bases from V and 0 bases from J, with 12 bases between. The CDR3 sequence is 16 residues long. CDR3 region: CASSLELGISGNTIYF. In DNA form, the CDR3 reads TGTGCCAGCAGCTTGGAACTCGGGATCTCTGGAAACACCATATATTTT.

The gene calls are TRBV5-6 and TRBJ2-7, with 11 bases aligning to TRBD1. This CDR3 is 16 amino acids long. Trimming at V came to 0 bases and at J to 3 bases, leaving 5 bases not matched to a gene. The germline gives CDR1 SGHDT, CDR2 YYEEEE. CDR3 residues: CASSLEEGQGDYEQYF. The DNA of the CDR3 is TGTGCCAGCAGCTTGGAAGAGGGACAGGGGGACTACGAGCAGTACTTC.

This chain joins TRBV3-1 (or the pseudogene TRBV3-2) and TRBJ2-3, with D perhaps TRBD1 (5 bases). Germline assignment: CDR1 LGHDT and CDR2 YNNKEL (reference sequence). The CDR3 has 17 residues. Trimming removed 3 bases from V and 1 base from J, with 17 bases in between. The CDR3 region has the DNA TGTGCCAGCAGCCACACGGCGCAGGGAATTGGCACAGATACGCAGTATTTT. Its protein is CASSHTAQGIGTDTQYF.

The chain couples TRBV5-4 to TRBJ1-2, with 8 nucleotides matching TRBD1. Germline V gene lookup returns CDR1 SGHNT and CDR2 YYREEE (reference sequence). Trimming removed 5 bases from V and 0 bases from J; junction bases left unmatched: 9. CDR3 length: 16 residues. In DNA, the CDR3 is TGTGCCAGCAGGCTCCGACAGGGGAATACTAACTATGGCTACACCTTC. Its protein is CASRLRQGNTNYGYTF. Full variable domain (outside the CDR3, taken from reference TRBV5-4 and TRBJ1-2): ETGVTQSPTHLIKTRGQQVTLRCSSQSGHNTVSWYQQALGQGPQFIFQYYREEENGRGNFPPRFSGLQFPNYSSELNVNALELDDSALYLCASRLRQGNTNYGYTFGSGTRLTVV.

This CDR3 reads CASSQETTGLLMNTEAFF. CDR3 in DNA: TGCGCCAGCAGCCAAGAAACGACAGGACTTCTAATGAACACTGAAGCTTTCTTT. The chain is built from TRBV4-1 and TRBJ1-1, with D possibly being TRBD1 (6 bases). The ends were cut back, 0 bases at V and 0 bases at J, with 17 bases in the middle. The CDR3 has 18 residues. The V gene's germline CDR1 is MGHRA and CDR2 YSYEKL.

This rearrangement joins TRBV9 to TRBJ2-3, with 7 bases that match TRBD2. The CDR3 is 15 amino acids. The V gene's germline CDR1 is SGDLS and CDR2 YYNGEE. Trimming removed 0 bases from V and 3 bases from J; junction bases left unmatched: 4. The CDR3 here is CASSVAGAGTDTQYF. DNA for the CDR3: TGTGCCAGCAGCGTAGCAGGAGCGGGGACAGATACGCAGTATTTT.

This clone was observed once. V and J are TRBV6-5 and TRBJ2-6; the D is unclear. This CDR3 region has 15 residues. V lost 6 bases to trimming and J lost 0 bases, with 9 bases between them. Germline CDR1 reads MNHEY; CDR2 reads SVGAGI. This CDR3 reads CASRPQYSGANVLTF. The DNA for the CDR3 is TGTGCCAGCAGGCCTCAGTACTCTGGGGCCAACGTCCTGACTTTC.